A single sample is the source of the 21 T cell receptor beta chains below, sequenced in a study of tumor-infiltrating lymphocytes in primary liver carcinoma. A primer in the constant region served to generate TCR beta cDNA from 450 to 600 ng of total RNA. Generation of the TCR beta libraries relied on three nested multiplex PCR rounds using slightly modified ARM-PCR. A C-beta reverse primer and TRBV1-TRBV30 forward primers served in each of the first two PCR rounds, at about 10 cycles apiece. TCRdb independently ran MiXCR on the multiplex PCR reads; one entry per CDR3 protein. The sample gives tens of thousands of distinct CDR3 sequences, around 70% of which show up once; less than 20% is in the top ten. Unsorted bulk tissue of about 20-30 mg yielded co-extracted RNA and DNA. Specimen: liver tumor tissue from sampling region 1. Described subset: tumor region T1, superior pole. The receptors come from a man aged 35-49 years with primary liver carcinoma and hepatitis B virus infection.

Comments on this clonotype: Germline is not matched at one junction end, which may reflect a read error. The chain joins TRBV12-3 or TRBV12-4 to TRBJ2-1; 9 bases fit TRBD2. The CDR3 consists of 16 residues. This CDR3 reads CSSSPQAGGSGNEQFF. The CDR3 DNA sequence: TGTTCCAGCAGTCCCCAGGCGGGAGGGTCGGGGAATGAGCAGTTCTTC.

The chain employs TRBV10-1 and TRBJ2-3; 9 bases match TRBD1. V lost 10 bases and J lost 6; bases outside the gene matches: 14. CDR3 length: 15 residues. CDR1 WNHNN and CDR2 SYGVQD come from the germline V gene (reference sequence). Written as DNA, the CDR3 is TGCGCCAACAATGTAACCGGGACAGGGACCGATACGCAGTATTTT. It codes for CANNVTGTGTDTQYF.

This sequence joins TRBV11-2 and TRBJ2-2; possible D gene TRBD2, 5 bases. The germline V gene has CDR1 SGHAT and CDR2 FQNNGV. This CDR3 comprises 13 residues. V was cut by 4 bases and J by 11 bases, with 14 bases left in between. CDR3 coding DNA: TGTGCCAGCAGCTCCCGATTCACGGGAGAGCTGTTTTTT. As protein: CASSSRFTGELFF.

This clonotype was seen only a few times. V and J are TRBV2 and TRBJ1-1; weak D call: TRBD1 (5 bases). The CDR3 extends over 14 amino acids. V shed 5 bases and J shed 3 bases, with 13 bases lying between them. Germline-derived CDR1 and CDR2 are SNHLY and FYNNEI. The CDR3 nucleotides read TGTGCCAGCAGTCGGGGGGGGGGGGACACTGAAGCTTTCTTT. Encoded protein: CASSRGGGDTEAFF. The full variable domain, completed using reference TRBV2 and TRBJ1-1, is EPEVTQTPSHQVTQMGQEVILRCVPISNHLYFYWYRQILGQKVEFLVSFYNNEISEKSEIFDDQFSVERPDGSNFTLKIRSTKLEDSAMYFCASSRGGGDTEAFFGQGTRLTVV.

With respect to this clonotype: An end of the junction does not agree with germline; a read error may underlie this. The chain carries TRBV29-1 and TRBJ2-5; weak D call: TRBD1 (6 bases). In germline, CDR1 is SQVTM, CDR2 ANQGSEA. The CDR3 loop spans 14 amino acids. The CDR3 nucleotides read TGCGGCGTTCAATGGGGTCAGGGGCAAGAGACCCAGTACTTC. Translated: CGVQWGQGQETQYF.

This rearrangement joins TRBV6-5 to TRBJ1-3; D is unclear. This CDR3 comprises 19 residues. Trimming cost V 0 bases and J 4 bases, with 22 bases left between them. Germline CDR1 reads MNHEY; CDR2 reads SVGAGI. DNA of the CDR3: TGTGCCAGCAGTTACTCCTCACCGACGGAGATGTTCTCCGGAAACACCATATATTTT. This gives the protein CASSYSSPTEMFSGNTIYF.

A word on this clonotype: One end of the junction fails to match germline, which may point to a read error. The V call is TRBV11-2, the J call TRBJ2-7; D uncertain. The germline V gene encodes CDR1 SGHAT and CDR2 FQNNGV. The CDR3 is made up of 15 amino acids. This CDR3 is CATSLSMGISYEQYF. In DNA form, the CDR3 reads TGTGCCACCAGCCTATCTATGGGAATATCCTATGAGCAGTACTTC.

The J gene is TRBJ2-3, the V gene TRBV5-8; the D gene is possibly TRBD2 (5 bases). V was clipped by 10 bases and J by 6 bases, with 30 bases between them. The CDR3 extends over 17 amino acids. Germline assignment: CDR1 SGHTS and CDR2 YDEGEE. Written as DNA, the CDR3 is TGTGCCGGCGGCTACCGAGGGCGGAGGATTGGATATGATACGCAGTATTTT. Protein: CAGGYRGRRIGYDTQYF.

Note on this clonotype: A much larger clone lies a single base off, so this may be a read error. The J gene is TRBJ1-1, the V gene TRBV2; the D is unclear. Between the trimmed V and J ends, which lost 4 bases and 1 base, there was a span of 7 bases. Germline CDR1 SNHLY, CDR2 FYNNEI. The CDR3 consists of 13 residues. In DNA, the CDR3 is TGTGCCAGCAGTGTAGTGGGGAACACTGAAGCTTTCTTT. Protein sequence: CASSVVGNTEAFF.

This chain joins TRBV4-1 and TRBJ1-5; a possible D gene is TRBD1 (5 bases). The germline V and J ends were trimmed by 0 bases and 2 bases, with 11 bases remaining between them. CDR1 is MGHRA and CDR2 is YSYEKL in the germline V gene. The CDR3 extends over 16 amino acids. Here the CDR3 reads CASSQDQLGGNQPQHF. In DNA, the CDR3 is TGCGCCAGCAGCCAAGACCAGTTAGGGGGCAATCAGCCCCAGCATTTT.

Regarding this clonotype: The germline gene is not matched at one end of the junction; a read error may be the cause. CDR3 loop: CANSSLASYNEQFF. CDR3 in DNA: TGTGCCAACAGTTCTCTAGCTTCATACAATGAGCAGTTCTTC. The chain couples TRBV6-5 to TRBJ2-1; D may be TRBD2 (5 bases). Germline V gene sequence: CDR1 MNHEY, CDR2 SVGAGI. There are 14 residues in the CDR3.

This clonotype was seen repeatedly, ten times or more. The V and J genes are TRBV5-5 and TRBJ2-1; D unclear. The V and J ends lost 0 bases and 4 bases respectively, with 5 bases between them. CDR3 length equals 13 residues. The germline V gene encodes CDR1 SGHKS and CDR2 YYEKEE (reference sequence). The CDR3 spells CASSLDSYNEQFF. CDR3 nucleotide sequence: TGTGCCAGCAGCTTGGACTCATACAATGAGCAGTTCTTC.

In its sample, this clonotype was seen many times. The gene calls are TRBV29-1 and TRBJ1-2; unclear D gene. V lost 4 bases and J lost 4, with 13 bases in between. Germline V gene lookup returns CDR1 SQVTM and CDR2 ANQGSEA. The CDR3 loop spans 13 amino acids. This CDR3 reads CSVVRDEPYGYTF. The CDR3 nucleotides read TGCAGCGTTGTTCGGGATGAACCCTATGGCTACACCTTC.

A word on this clonotype: Germline is not matched at one junction end, which may reflect a read error. The chain links TRBV5-1 to TRBJ2-4; 12 bases line up with TRBD2. Germline V gives CDR1 SGHRS, CDR2 YFSETQ. The CDR3 spans 17 residues. Here the CDR3 DNA reads TGCGCCAGCAGCTCTCTAGCGGGAGGGCCGGCCAAAAACATTAAGTACTTC. It is translated as CASSSLAGGPAKNIKYF.

The V call is TRBV5-6, the J call TRBJ2-2; D is uncertain. The V and J ends lost 0 bases and 6 bases respectively, with 12 bases between them. Per germline, CDR1 SGHDT and CDR2 YYEEEE. This CDR3 comprises 15 residues. CDR3 residues: CASSLGVGNAGELFF. The DNA for the CDR3 is TGTGCCAGCAGCTTGGGAGTGGGCAACGCCGGGGAGCTGTTTTTT.

As for this clonotype: An end of the junction does not agree with germline; a read error may underlie this. The chain joins TRBV6-5 to TRBJ2-7; TRBD2 aligns across 9 bases. The CDR3 is 14 residues long. Germline loops: CDR1 MNHEY, CDR2 SVGAGI. The CDR3 loop reads CAPRPEGLAYEQYF. The CDR3 coding sequence is TGTGCCCCCAGGCCGGAGGGACTAGCTTACGAGCAGTATTTC.

The chain uses TRBV11-2 and TRBJ2-7, with 9 bases aligning to TRBD1. The germline CDR1 and CDR2 sequences are SGHAT and FQNNGV. The CDR3 consists of 15 residues. V shed 4 bases, J shed 13 bases, and the junction held 17 bases outside the gene matches. Written as DNA, the CDR3 is TGTGCCAGCAGCTCTACAGGGGGCCGGAGCTACGGGCAATACTTC. Translating gives CASSSTGGRSYGQYF.

Comment on this clonotype: At one boundary the junction diverges from the germline segment, which might be a read error. The chain links TRBV4-2 to TRBJ2-7, with D possibly matching TRBD1 (6 bases). The length of the CDR3 is 12 residues. CDR1 and CDR2 (germline): LGHNA, YNFKEQ. CDR3 sequence (DNA): TGTGACAGCAGCCAAGGGGGTCCTGAGCTGTACTTC. Its protein is CDSSQGGPELYF.

A remark on this clonotype: The CDR3 does not end in the conserved phenylalanine or tryptophan, so this is likely a read error. No DNA is shown, since the ends of the CDR3 on it are uncertain; the CDR3 is the one TCRdb lists. The chain couples TRBV6-2 or TRBV6-3 to TRBJ1-4; TRBD1 is taken as the D call from the table, unchecked against the DNA. Germline V gene data show CDR1 as MNHEY and CDR2 as SVGEGT. The CDR3 extends over 15 residues, inclusive of both ends. The CDR3 spells CASSFDTRGFEKLIC.

In this sample, this clonotype turned up many times. V is TRBV6-1 and J is TRBJ2-2, with 9 bases matching TRBD2. The germline V gene has CDR1 MNHNS and CDR2 SASEGT. This CDR3 region has 15 residues. Germline trimming cut 6 bases from V and 4 bases from J; bases unmatched to any gene: 6. This CDR3 reads CASRVAGVGTGELFF. CDR3 sequence (DNA): TGTGCCAGCAGAGTAGCGGGAGTTGGCACCGGGGAGCTGTTTTTT.

In its sample, this clonotype was seen many times. The V call is TRBV6-5, the J call TRBJ1-4, with D unresolved. Germline CDR1 MNHEY, CDR2 SVGAGI. The V end was cut by 2 bases, the J end by 7 bases, with 11 bases between. The CDR3 sequence is 14 residues long. The CDR3 DNA sequence: TGTGCCAGCAGTTACGACGGACTGGGTGAAAAACTGTTTTTT. Its protein product is CASSYDGLGEKLFF.